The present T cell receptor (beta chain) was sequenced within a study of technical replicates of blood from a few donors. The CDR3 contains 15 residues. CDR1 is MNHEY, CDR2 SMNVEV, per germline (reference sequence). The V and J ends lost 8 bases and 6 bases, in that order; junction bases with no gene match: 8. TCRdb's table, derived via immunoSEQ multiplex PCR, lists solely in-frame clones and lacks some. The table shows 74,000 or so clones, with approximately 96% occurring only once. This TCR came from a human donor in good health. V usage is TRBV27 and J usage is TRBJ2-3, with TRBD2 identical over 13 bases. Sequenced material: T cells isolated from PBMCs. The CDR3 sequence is CASRLGTSGIDTQYF. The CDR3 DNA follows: TGTGCCAGCCGCCTAGGGACTAGCGGGATCGATACGCAGTATTTT.